The source of this T cell receptor (beta chain) is a study of cytomegalovirus exposure and HLA in healthy donors. At the level of the study: HLA-typed donors were the source of approximately 85 million unique TCRs, which an early data release held. Study findings and constraints: Certain indistinguishable V segments, among them TRBV6-2 and TRBV6-3, were excluded. CMV serostatus was the sole immune exposure data available. Later, TCR association rates were found to vary by HLA locus, highest for DRB1 and lowest for HLA-C.

The germline gives CDR1 SGHVS, CDR2 FNYEAQ. The V gene lost 7 bases and the J gene lost 4 bases, with 14 bases spanning the gap. This CDR3 region has 13 residues. Comments on this clone: Its antigen is not identified.

The PCR used 60 Vbeta and 13 Jbeta primers. Clones were read by immunoSEQ multiplex PCR, and TCRdb kept only the in-frame ones, dropping some. This table holds about 120,000 clones, 60% to 85% found once. What was sequenced was PBMCs. This chain connects TRBV7-6 to TRBJ2-7; possible D gene TRBD2, 6 bases. The TCR originated in a female donor in good health and CMV-seronegative. The CDR3 is CASNSGTDYEQYF. The DNA of the CDR3 is TGTGCCAGCAACTCCGGGACTGATTACGAGCAGTACTTC.